Sequencing of this TCR beta chain was carried out in a study of CXCR3-negative and CXCR3-positive naive CD8 T cells. Carrying UMI labels, the TRB cDNA libraries were prepared through 5' RACE. TCRdb re-called the 5' RACE reads and shows each CDR3 protein once, DNA omitted. Here the sample table reports about 90,000 distinct CDR3 sequences. Turning to this clonotype: Its antigen is unidentified.

Investigators sorted each CD8+ T cell subset in triplicate, taking over 250,000 cells each time. Study-level results: Similar TRBV-TRBJ usage characterized naive CXCR3-negative and CXCR3-positive cells; memory cells differed. Diversity was high in both naive subsets and much lower in memory cells. A higher hydrophobicity marked the TRB CDR3s of CXCR3-positive naive cells versus CXCR3-negative naive cells.

The V gene's germline CDR1 is DFQATT and CDR2 SNEGSKA (reference sequence). This CDR3 spans 14 amino acids. This TCR was recovered from a human donor in good health. Some clones in this sample may be carry-over from other donors' samples. The sequenced sample consisted of naive CXCR3- CD8+ T cells from blood. The subset denotes: CD45RO-CCR7+CD27+CD95- naive CD8+ T cells lacking CXCR3 (TNR3-). The chain has TRBV20-1 and TRBJ2-7; TCRdb returns TRBD2, unconfirmable since there is no DNA. CDR3 region: CSARELGRIYEQYF.